Below are 17 T cell receptor beta chains sequenced from a single sample in a study of blood T cell repertoires in COVID-19. Data came from immunoSEQ multiplex PCR; TCRdb stores just in-frame clones and leaves some out. The data show over 110,000 clones, with roughly 76% seen just once and 13% held by the top ten. The material sequenced was peripheral blood. All receptors derive from a man at least 80 years old with acute or convalescent COVID-19.

This clone was seen a handful of times. The rearrangement uses TRBV5-1 and TRBJ1-1, with TRBD1 identical over 8 bases. CDR3 length equals 14 residues. Germline CDR1 and CDR2: SGHRS and YFSETQ. Unmatched junction bases numbered 7, after V lost 4 bases and J lost 5 bases. This CDR3 is CASSATGGKTEAFF. As DNA, the CDR3 is TGCGCCAGCAGCGCTACAGGGGGTAAAACTGAAGCTTTCTTT.

V is TRBV7-2 and J is TRBJ2-3; 9 positions agree with TRBD2. Germline CDR1 is SGHTA and CDR2 is FQGNSA. The CDR3 covers 15 residues. Losses at the gene ends were 6 bases for V and 0 bases for J; bases not matched to a gene: 4. CDR3 DNA: TGTGCCAGCAGGCGGGGGGGGCTTAGCACAGATACGCAGTATTTT. This gives the protein CASRRGGLSTDTQYF.

The chain combines TRBV5-4 with TRBJ2-5; 8 bases match TRBD2. Germline CDR1 and CDR2: SGHNT and YYREEE (reference sequence). V shed 2 bases and J 4 bases; nucleotides not matched to a gene: 4. This CDR3 has 14 residues. Here the CDR3 reads CASSLTGGPETQYF. The DNA for the CDR3 is TGTGCCAGCAGCTTAACGGGGGGGCCAGAGACCCAGTACTTC. Full variable domain (rest looked up from reference TRBV5-4 and TRBJ2-5): ETGVTQSPTHLIKTRGQQVTLRCSSQSGHNTVSWYQQALGQGPQFIFQYYREEENGRGNFPPRFSGLQFPNYSSELNVNALELDDSALYLCASSLTGGPETQYFGPGTRLLVL.

This rearrangement joins TRBV6-5 to TRBJ1-5; weak D call: TRBD1 (6 bases). V was cut by 7 bases and J by 5 bases, with 18 bases left in between. This CDR3 has 15 amino acids. In germline, CDR1 is MNHEY, CDR2 SVGAGI. The CDR3: CASIHFGTQHQPQHF. The DNA of the CDR3 is TGTGCCAGCATCCATTTTGGGACACAGCATCAGCCCCAGCATTTT.

The rearrangement joins TRBV30 to TRBJ1-3, with 8 positions matching TRBD1. After removal of 2 bases from V and 4 bases from J, the junction contained 4 bases not matched to a gene. The CDR3 sequence is 14 residues long. Germline V gives CDR1 GTSNPN, CDR2 SVGIG (reference sequence). CDR3 protein: CAWSTGQEGNTIYF. The DNA for the CDR3 is TGTGCCTGGAGTACGGGACAGGAAGGAAACACCATATATTTT.

The chain joins TRBV5-1 to TRBJ2-5; tentative D call: TRBD1 (6 bases). V lost 0 bases, J lost 5 bases, and 14 bases lay in between. The CDR3 totals 15 residues. Looked up from germline, CDR1 is SGHRS and CDR2 is YFSETQ. For the CDR3, the DNA is TGCGCCAGCAGCTTGGGGACAGCCAGCCGGGAGACCCAGTACTTC. Translation: CASSLGTASRETQYF.

This clone has only a few counts. The rearrangement links TRBV7-8 to TRBJ1-1; TRBD1 might be the D (6 bases). In germline, CDR1 is SGHVS, CDR2 FQNEAQ. The V gene lost 3 bases and the J gene lost 11 bases, with 16 bases spanning the gap. CDR3 size: 13 residues. The CDR3 coding sequence is TGTGCCAGCAGCTTGAGACAGGACTTAGGGGCTTTCTTT. Amino acids: CASSLRQDLGAFF.

The chain joins TRBV13 to TRBJ2-5; 9 nucleotides agree with TRBD1. Germline CDR1 reads PRHDT; CDR2 reads FYEKMQ (reference sequence). The CDR3 totals 15 residues. The junction had 7 bases not matched to a gene; V was cut back by 5 bases and J by 3 bases. In nucleotides, the CDR3 is TGTGCCAGCAGCCTGGGACAGGGTGGGGAAGAGACCCAGTACTTC. Translated, it gives CASSLGQGGEETQYF.

The CDR3 here is CASSSHSGANVLTF. CDR3 bases: TGTGCCAGCAGCTCACACTCTGGGGCCAACGTCCTGACTTTC. J is TRBJ2-6 and V is TRBV13, with no clear D. This CDR3 has 14 amino acids. The V gene lost 4 bases and the J gene lost 0 bases, with 4 bases spanning the gap. CDR1 and CDR2 from the germline V gene are PRHDT and FYEKMQ (reference sequence).

This chain joins TRBV21-1 and TRBJ1-1; whether TRBD1, the table's D call, matches the DNA was not checked. TRBV21-1 is tagged as a pseudogene. This CDR3 is built from 14 residues. In nucleotides, the CDR3 is TGTGCCAGCAGCAAATACAGGGGATACACTGAAGCTTTCTTT. It is translated as CASSKYRGYTEAFF.

The CDR3 spells CASSSLASPGTGDGQPQHF. The CDR3 nucleotides are TGTGCCAGCAGTTCACTAGCCAGTCCCGGGACAGGGGACGGTCAGCCCCAGCATTTT. V usage is TRBV28 and J usage is TRBJ1-5, with 10 bases identical to TRBD1. The CDR3 sequence is 19 residues long. CDR1 MDHEN and CDR2 SYDVKM come from the germline V gene. V shed 4 bases and J 6 bases; nucleotides not matched to a gene: 18.

The table lists this clone with a count of one. The V call is TRBV18, the J call TRBJ1-2, with TRBD1 matching 11 bases. The germline V gene has CDR1 KGHSH and CDR2 LQKENI. Trimming removed 3 bases from V and 8 bases from J; junction bases left unmatched: 2. The CDR3 covers 13 residues. CDR3 coding DNA: TGTGCCAGCTCACCGGGGACAGGGGGAGGCTACACCTTC. The encoded protein is CASSPGTGGGYTF.

The chain combines TRBV14 with TRBJ1-3, with 10 nucleotides matching TRBD1. The CDR3 loop spans 16 amino acids. CDR1 and CDR2 from the germline V gene are SGHDN and FVKESK. Unmatched junction bases numbered 3, after V lost 4 bases and J lost 0 bases. CDR3 nucleotides: TGTGCCAGCAGCCCGACAGGGGGCTCCTCTGGAAACACCATATATTTT. This gives the protein CASSPTGGSSGNTIYF. The full variable domain, with the rest looked up from reference TRBV14 and TRBJ1-3, is EAGVTQFPSHSVIEKGQTVTLRCDPISGHDNLYWYRRVMGKEIKFLLHFVKESKQDESGMPNNRFLAERTGGTYSTLKVQPAELEDSGVYFCASSPTGGSSGNTIYFGEGSWLTVV.

The V gene is TRBV24-1, the J gene TRBJ1-1; 12 bases map to TRBD1. The CDR3 has 16 residues. Germline CDR1 is KGHDR and CDR2 is SFDVKD. Trimming at V came to 3 bases and at J to 5 bases, leaving 6 bases not matched to a gene. The CDR3 is CATSDGTGGRGTEAFF. The CDR3 nucleotides are TGTGCCACCAGTGATGGGACAGGGGGCCGGGGGACTGAAGCTTTCTTT.

The chain couples TRBV9 to TRBJ2-7, with TRBD2 identical over 8 bases. J lost 5 bases, V lost 4 bases, and 14 bases had no gene match. The CDR3 contains 16 residues. The V gene's germline CDR1 is SGDLS and CDR2 YYNGEE. This CDR3 is CASSPPELAGSNEQYF. The CDR3 DNA is TGTGCCAGCAGCCCCCCCGAGCTAGCGGGTTCCAACGAGCAGTACTTC.

The rearrangement uses TRBV7-2 and TRBJ2-1; 12 positions agree with TRBD1. The CDR3 covers 17 residues. Losses at the gene ends were 0 bases for V and 5 bases for J; bases not matched to a gene: 5. Germline-derived CDR1 and CDR2 are SGHTA and FQGNSA. CDR3 nucleotides: TGTGCCAGCAGCTTAGCGGGGACAGGGGGCGGTGACAATGAGCAGTTCTTC. Protein sequence: CASSLAGTGGGDNEQFF.

V and J are TRBV7-2 and TRBJ2-1; 8 nucleotides align to TRBD2. V lost 4 bases to trimming and J lost 0 bases; unmatched junction nucleotides: 5. Germline V CDR1 and CDR2: SGHTA, FQGNSA. The CDR3 extends over 16 amino acids. The CDR3 nucleotides are TGTGCCAGCAGCTGGGTAGCGGGAAGCTCCTACAATGAGCAGTTCTTC. Amino acid sequence: CASSWVAGSSYNEQFF.